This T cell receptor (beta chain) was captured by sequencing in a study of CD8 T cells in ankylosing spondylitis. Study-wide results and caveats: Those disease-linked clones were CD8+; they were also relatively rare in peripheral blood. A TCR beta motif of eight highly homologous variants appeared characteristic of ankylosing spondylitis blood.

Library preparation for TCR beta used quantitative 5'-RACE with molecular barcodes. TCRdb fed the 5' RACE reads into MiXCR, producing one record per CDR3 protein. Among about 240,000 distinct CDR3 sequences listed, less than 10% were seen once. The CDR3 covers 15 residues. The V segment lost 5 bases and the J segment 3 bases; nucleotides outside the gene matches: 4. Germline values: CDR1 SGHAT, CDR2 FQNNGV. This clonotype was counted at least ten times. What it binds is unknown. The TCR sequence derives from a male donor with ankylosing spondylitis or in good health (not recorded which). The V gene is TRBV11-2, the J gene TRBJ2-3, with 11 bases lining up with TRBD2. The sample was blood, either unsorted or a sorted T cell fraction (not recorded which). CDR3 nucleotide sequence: TGTGCCAGCAGCCAGGGACTAGCGGAAACAGATACGCAGTATTTT. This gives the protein CASSQGLAETDTQYF.